The next 25 T cell receptor beta chains were all read from a single sample in a study of Tregs in tolerant kidney transplant recipients. The method was immunoSEQ multiplex PCR; TCRdb's version includes in-frame clones alone and lacks a portion of them. The profile shows some 74,000 clones, approximately 89% of them singletons. The sequences come from Tregs from blood, collected before the transplant. These receptors were collected from a human donor who received a combined kidney and bone marrow transplant.

This rearrangement joins TRBV5-1 to TRBJ2-1; D possibly corresponds to TRBD2 (5 bases). This CDR3 is 15 amino acids long. The ends were cut back, 0 bases at V and 4 bases at J, with 11 bases in the middle. Germline-derived CDR1 and CDR2 are SGHRS and YFSETQ. For the CDR3, the DNA is TGCGCCAGCAGCTTGGAATTCCGGGGATACAATGAGCAGTTCTTC. Protein sequence: CASSLEFRGYNEQFF.

This chain uses TRBV7-9 with TRBJ1-1, with a weak D call TRBD1 (6 bases). Between the trimmed V and J ends, which lost 2 bases and 5 bases, there was a span of 24 bases. Germline CDR1 reads SEHNR; CDR2 reads FQNEAQ (reference sequence). This CDR3 has 18 amino acids. CDR3 nucleotide sequence: TGTGCCAGCAGCTTATGGAGGGGTTTTGTATGGGGGCGAACTGAAGCTTTCTTT. It translates to CASSLWRGFVWGRTEAFF.

The chain uses TRBV27 and TRBJ2-5, with unresolved D. This CDR3 has 12 residues. V shed 5 bases and J shed 1 base, with 5 bases lying between them. From germline, CDR1 is MNHEY and CDR2 SMNVEV (reference sequence). CDR3 coding DNA: TGTGCCAGCAGTCCTTCCCAAGAGACCCAGTACTTC. Translating gives CASSPSQETQYF.

V gene TRBV6-5 combines with J gene TRBJ1-2, with 9 nucleotides matching TRBD1. The CDR3 runs 14 residues. The trim removed 4 bases at V and 7 bases at J, leaving 7 bases unmatched. CDR1 is MNHEY and CDR2 is SVGAGI in the germline V gene. CDR3 sequence (DNA): TGTGCCAGCAGTTGGGACAGGGTTCGCGGTGGCTACACCTTC. Its protein is CASSWDRVRGGYTF.

This chain joins TRBV19 and TRBJ1-4, with 7 nucleotides matching TRBD1. This CDR3 region has 13 residues. The J segment lost 5 bases and the V segment lost 5 bases, leaving 2 bases of the junction unmatched. CDR1 is LNHDA, CDR2 SQIVND, per germline (reference sequence). The CDR3 is CASSWDRNEKLFF. The CDR3 region has the DNA TGTGCCAGTAGTTGGGACAGAAATGAAAAACTGTTTTTT.

This chain links TRBV27 with TRBJ1-5; 9 bases align to TRBD1. Germline CDR1 and CDR2: MNHEY and SMNVEV (reference sequence). This CDR3 spans 17 amino acids. J was trimmed by 0 bases and V by 3 bases; bases with no gene match: 6. The CDR3 spells CASSLTGGSYSNQPQHF. The DNA for the CDR3 is TGTGCCAGCAGTTTGACAGGGGGGTCCTATAGCAATCAGCCCCAGCATTTT.

Regarding this clone: The junction shows a germline mismatch at one end, possibly a read error. V gene TRBV2 combines with J gene TRBJ1-4; TRBD1 matches at 10 bases. Germline V CDR1 and CDR2: SNHLY, FYNNEI. The CDR3 consists of 15 residues. The DNA for the CDR3 is TGTGCCAGCAGGGAAGGACAGGGGGGATATGAAAAACTGTTTTTT. Amino acid sequence: CASREGQGGYEKLFF.

The chain employs TRBV7-2 and TRBJ2-4; D may be TRBD2 (6 bases). Trimming took 1 base from V and 6 from J, leaving 10 bases between them. The CDR3 is made up of 14 amino acids. Germline V CDR1 and CDR2: SGHTA, FQGNSA. The DNA of the CDR3 is TGTGCCAGCAGCTTAGGGGACTCCTTAAACATTCAGTACTTC. Amino acid sequence: CASSLGDSLNIQYF.

This clone appeared once. V gene TRBV28 combines with J gene TRBJ2-7; 9 positions match TRBD1. This CDR3 has 15 residues. The V and J ends lost 6 bases and 5 bases, in that order; junction bases with no gene match: 11. Germline CDR1 MDHEN, CDR2 SYDVKM. CDR3 sequence reads: CASRSPGTGSHEQYF. Here the CDR3 DNA reads TGTGCCAGCAGATCACCCGGGACAGGGTCCCACGAGCAGTACTTC. Full variable domain (missing parts from reference TRBV28 and TRBJ2-7): DVKVTQSSRYLVKRTGEKVFLECVQDMDHENMFWYRQDPGLGLRLIYFSYDVKMKEKGDIPEGYSVSREKKERFSLILESASTNQTSMYLCASRSPGTGSHEQYFGPGTRLTVT.

The chain has TRBV4-2 and TRBJ2-3, with TRBD2 matching over 7 bases. Germline-derived CDR1 and CDR2 are LGHNA and YNFKEQ. The CDR3 consists of 16 residues. Germline trimming cut 0 bases from V and 0 bases from J; bases unmatched to any gene: 3. The CDR3 protein is CASSQDGGFSTDTQYF. The DNA for the CDR3 is TGTGCCAGCAGCCAAGACGGGGGGTTTAGCACAGATACGCAGTATTTT.

The rearrangement uses TRBV2 and TRBJ2-7; D not resolved. Germline CDR1 is SNHLY and CDR2 is FYNNEI. V lost 6 bases, J lost 0 bases, and 9 bases lay in between. The CDR3 spans 13 residues. The CDR3, as DNA: TGTGCCAGCAGAAGTACGGACTCCTACGAGCAGTACTTC. Its translation: CASRSTDSYEQYF.

CDR3 amino acids: CASKGYTEAFF. CDR3 in DNA: TGTGCCAGCAAGGGGTACACTGAAGCTTTCTTT. V usage is TRBV6-5 and J usage is TRBJ1-1, with D perhaps matching TRBD1 (5 bases). Germline values: CDR1 MNHEY, CDR2 SVGAGI. With 7 bases removed from V and 3 bases from J, the gap between germline ends came to 6 bases. The CDR3 is made up of 11 amino acids.

The chain employs TRBV27 and TRBJ1-2; 7 bases line up with TRBD1. Germline CDR1 and CDR2: MNHEY and SMNVEV (reference sequence). CDR3 length: 14 residues. Trimming at V came to 5 bases and at J to 5 bases, leaving 8 bases not matched to a gene. CDR3 region: CASSQGGAIYGYTF. CDR3 coding DNA: TGTGCCAGCAGTCAAGGGGGCGCGATATATGGCTACACCTTC.

V gene TRBV4-2 combines with J gene TRBJ2-1; the match to TRBD2 covers 10 bases. CDR3 length equals 17 residues. Germline CDR1 is LGHNA and CDR2 is YNFKEQ. V dropped 1 base and J dropped 6; count of bases not matched to a gene: 9. The CDR3 bases are TGTGCCAGCAGCCAAGGCCCCCTCAGGACTAGCGGCAATGAGCAGTTCTTC. It is translated as CASSQGPLRTSGNEQFF.

The gene calls are TRBV5-1 and TRBJ2-5, with a possible D match to TRBD1 (7 bases). The CDR3 totals 18 residues. From germline, CDR1 is SGHRS and CDR2 YFSETQ. Trimming left V 4 bases short and J 1 base short, with 23 bases between. CDR3 nucleotide sequence: TGCGCCAGCAGCGAGCTTGGAGGGGGACAGACAATCCAAGAGACCCAGTACTTC. It specifies CASSELGGGQTIQETQYF.

This clone was found a few times. The chain couples TRBV27 to TRBJ2-7; 9 positions match TRBD2. Trimming at V came to 1 base and at J to 6 bases, leaving 7 bases not matched to a gene. Per germline, CDR1 MNHEY and CDR2 SMNVEV (reference sequence). This CDR3 spans 15 amino acids. Here the CDR3 DNA reads TGTGCCAGCAGTTTATACCCTAGCGGGATCGTCGAGCAGTACTTC. Amino acids: CASSLYPSGIVEQYF.

This clone was observed a single time. This specimen includes other DNA sequences encoding the same CDR3. V and J are TRBV18 and TRBJ2-2, with D unclear. Trimming cost V 2 bases and J 3 bases, with 4 bases left between them. Germline V gives CDR1 KGHSH, CDR2 LQKENI. The CDR3 consists of 13 residues. DNA of the CDR3: TGTGCCAGCTCACCAGGATACACCGGGGAGCTGTTTTTT. Translation: CASSPGYTGELFF. The full variable domain, in which reference TRBV18 and TRBJ2-2 provide the parts outside the CDR3, is NAGVMQNPRHLVRRRGQEARLRCSPMKGHSHVYWYRQLPEEGLKFMVYLQKENIIDESGMPKERFSAEFPKEGPSILRIQQVVRGDSAAYFCASSPGYTGELFFGEGSRLTVL.

The chain links TRBV29-1 to TRBJ1-5; D is undetermined. Trimming shortened V by 0 bases and J by 4 bases, and 4 bases separated the two germline ends. The germline V gene encodes CDR1 SQVTM and CDR2 ANQGSEA. CDR3 length: 12 residues. Written as DNA, the CDR3 is TGCAGCGTTGAAGAAGGGAATCAGCCCCAGCATTTT. Translating it yields CSVEEGNQPQHF.

The chain is built from TRBV11-1 and TRBJ1-4; D gene ambiguous. Germline V gene data show CDR1 as SGHAT and CDR2 as FQDESV (reference sequence). Trimming left V 5 bases short and J 6 bases short, with 10 bases between. The CDR3 is 13 residues long. The CDR3 loop is CASSIRVDEKLFF. DNA for the CDR3: TGTGCCAGCAGCATAAGGGTCGATGAAAAACTGTTTTTT.

This clone was detected a few times. J is TRBJ2-1 and V is TRBV5-1, with 16 positions matching TRBD2. V lost 4 bases to trimming and J lost 7 bases; unmatched junction nucleotides: 5. The CDR3 consists of 16 residues. The germline V gene encodes CDR1 SGHRS and CDR2 YFSETQ. The CDR3 region has the DNA TGCGCCAGCAGCCTCCAGGGACTAGCGGGGGGGAATGAGCAGTTCTTC. Its protein is CASSLQGLAGGNEQFF. Full variable domain (remainder filled in from reference TRBV5-1 and TRBJ2-1): KAGVTQTPRYLIKTRGQQVTLSCSPISGHRSVSWYQQTPGQGLQFLFEYFSETQRNKGNFPGRFSGRQFSNSRSEMNVSTLELGDSALYLCASSLQGLAGGNEQFFGPGTRLTVL.

J is TRBJ2-7 and V is TRBV6-1; perhaps TRBD2 as D (6 bases). This CDR3 contains 14 residues. The germline gives CDR1 MNHNS, CDR2 SASEGT. Trimming took off 10 bases at V and 2 bases at J, with 18 bases between the two ends. The CDR3 is CATETRRRTYEQYF. CDR3 coding DNA: TGTGCCACCGAGACTAGACGGAGAACCTACGAGCAGTACTTC.

The chain combines TRBV5-8 with TRBJ2-5; D call uncertain. CDR3 length equals 14 residues. The germline gives CDR1 SGHTS, CDR2 YDEGEE. Trimming took off 1 base at V and 0 bases at J, with 7 bases between the two ends. The CDR3 nucleotides are TGTGCCAGCAGCTTGTACCAGAACCAAGAGACCCAGTACTTC. Amino acid sequence: CASSLYQNQETQYF.

This clone was seen a single time. The rearrangement links TRBV2 to TRBJ2-7; D gene ambiguous. Germline lookup yields CDR1 SNHLY and CDR2 FYNNEI. V lost 1 base to trimming and J lost 3 bases, with 13 bases between them. The CDR3 runs 15 residues. CDR3 DNA: TGTGCCAGCAGTGAAGGGGTGGCTCGCCTCTACGAGCAGTACTTC. As protein: CASSEGVARLYEQYF.

The V call is TRBV7-2, the J call TRBJ1-1; D is unresolved. This CDR3 region has 11 residues. The germline V gene encodes CDR1 SGHTA and CDR2 FQGNSA. Trimming removed 5 bases at V and 3 bases at J, with 4 bases between. The CDR3 spells CASSRDTEAFF. CDR3 DNA sequence: TGTGCCAGCAGCCGGGACACTGAAGCTTTCTTT. The whole variable domain, filled in from reference TRBV7-2 and TRBJ1-1, reads GAGVSQSPSNKVTEKGKDVELRCDPISGHTALYWYRQSLGQGLEFLIYFQGNSAPDKSGLPSDRFSAERTGGSVSTLTIQRTQQEDSAVYLCASSRDTEAFFGQGTRLTVV.

This clone was counted between two and nine times. The rearrangement uses TRBV30 and TRBJ2-5; D ambiguous. The CDR3 consists of 13 residues. Trimming cost V 0 bases and J 1 base, with 6 bases left between them. The germline CDR1 and CDR2 sequences are GTSNPN and SVGIG (reference sequence). This CDR3 reads CAWSVWVQETQYF. The CDR3 DNA follows: TGTGCCTGGAGTGTGTGGGTCCAAGAGACCCAGTACTTC.